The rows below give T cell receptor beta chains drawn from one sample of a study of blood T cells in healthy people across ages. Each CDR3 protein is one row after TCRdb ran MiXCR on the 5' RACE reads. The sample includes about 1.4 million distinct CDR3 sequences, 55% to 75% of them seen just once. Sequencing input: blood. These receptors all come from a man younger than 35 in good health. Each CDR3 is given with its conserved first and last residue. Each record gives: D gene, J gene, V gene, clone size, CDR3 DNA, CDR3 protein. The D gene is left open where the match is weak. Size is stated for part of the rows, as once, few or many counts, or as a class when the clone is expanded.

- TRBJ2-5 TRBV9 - TGTGCCAGCAGCTACGGGTTCCCGGGGGAGCAGTACTTC CASSYGFPGEQYF
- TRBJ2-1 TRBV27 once TGTGCCAGCAGTTTAGCTAGCGTCAACAATGAGCAGTTCTTC CASSLASVNNEQFF
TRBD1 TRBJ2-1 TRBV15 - TGTGTCACCAGCTCACCCGGGACAGGGGTAAATGAGCAGTTCTTC CVTSSPGTGVNEQFF
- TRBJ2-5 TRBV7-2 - TGTGCCAGCAGCGCAAGGAGGGGCCAGGAGACCCAGTACTTC CASSARRGQETQYF
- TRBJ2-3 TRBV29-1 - TGCAGCGTTGAATCGGCCGGTGGCACAGATACGCAGTATTTT CSVESAGGTDTQYF
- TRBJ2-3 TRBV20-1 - TGCAGTGCTGTCGACCGGGATACGCAGTATTTT CSAVDRDTQYF
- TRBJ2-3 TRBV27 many TGTGCCAGCAGTTTATCGTTGGCAGATACGCAGTATTTT CASSLSLADTQYF
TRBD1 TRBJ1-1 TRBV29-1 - TGCAGCGTTGTGACAGGGTCAGGAACTGAAGCTTTCTTT CSVVTGSGTEAFF
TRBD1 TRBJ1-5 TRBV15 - TGTGCCACCAGCAGATACAGGGGAAATCAGCCCCAGCATTTT CATSRYRGNQPQHF
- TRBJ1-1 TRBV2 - TGTGCCAGCAGTGAAGGCCCCACTGAAGCTTTCTTT CASSEGPTEAFF
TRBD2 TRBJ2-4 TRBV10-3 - TGTGCCATCGCGACCCTAGCGGGAGAGGGCAAAAACATTCAGTACTTC CAIATLAGEGKNIQYF
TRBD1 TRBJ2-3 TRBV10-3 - TGTGCCATCAGTGAGCCCCAGGGGGCGAGCACAGATACGCAGTATTTT CAISEPQGASTDTQYF
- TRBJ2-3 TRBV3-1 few TGTGCCAGCAGCCAAGTGTCAAGCGCCAGGGTTGATACGCAGTATTTT CASSQVSSARVDTQYF
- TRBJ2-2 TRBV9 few TGTGCCAGCAGCGTGAGGATAGCCAACACCGGGGAGCTGTTTTTT CASSVRIANTGELFF
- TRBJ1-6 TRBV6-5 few TGTGCCAGCAGTTACTTGACCCATAGGGATAATTCACCCCTCCACTTT CASSYLTHRDNSPLHF
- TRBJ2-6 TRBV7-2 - TGTGCCAGCAGCCCCCAGGGGACCTCTGGGGCCAACGTCCTGACTTTC CASSPQGTSGANVLTF
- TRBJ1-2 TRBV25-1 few TGTGCCAGCAGTGAATGGTCAGACTATGGCTACACCTTC CASSEWSDYGYTF
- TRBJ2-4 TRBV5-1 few TGCGCCAGCAGCGTGGCCCCCGGGACCAAAAACATTCAGTACTTC CASSVAPGTKNIQYF
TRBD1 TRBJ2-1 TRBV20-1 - TGCAGGGCAACATCGACAGGGTACAATGAGCAGTTCTTC CRATSTGYNEQFF
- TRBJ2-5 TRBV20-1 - TGCAGTGCTAGTATGGGGAAGGAGACCCAGTACTTC CSASMGKETQYF
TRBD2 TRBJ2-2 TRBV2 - TGTGCCAGCAGTGGACTAGCGGGAGGGGGTACCGGGGAGCTGTTTTTT CASSGLAGGGTGELFF
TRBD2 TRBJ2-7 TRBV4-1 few TGCGCCAGCAGCCAACCCATGAGCGGGAGGTACGAGCAGTACTTC CASSQPMSGRYEQYF
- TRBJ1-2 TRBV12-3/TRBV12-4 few TGTGCCAGCAGCCCGTACAGCGGGTATGGCTACACCTTC CASSPYSGYGYTF
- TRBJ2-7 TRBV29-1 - TGCAGCGTGGGTAGGGACACTCAAACCTACGAGCAGTACTTC CSVGRDTQTYEQYF
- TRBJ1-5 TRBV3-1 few TGTGCCAGCAGCCAATCCCCTAATCAGCCCCAGCATTTT CASSQSPNQPQHF
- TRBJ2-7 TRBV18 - TGTGCCAGCTCACAAGGGCCAGCCACGTCCTACGAGCAGTACTTC CASSQGPATSYEQYF